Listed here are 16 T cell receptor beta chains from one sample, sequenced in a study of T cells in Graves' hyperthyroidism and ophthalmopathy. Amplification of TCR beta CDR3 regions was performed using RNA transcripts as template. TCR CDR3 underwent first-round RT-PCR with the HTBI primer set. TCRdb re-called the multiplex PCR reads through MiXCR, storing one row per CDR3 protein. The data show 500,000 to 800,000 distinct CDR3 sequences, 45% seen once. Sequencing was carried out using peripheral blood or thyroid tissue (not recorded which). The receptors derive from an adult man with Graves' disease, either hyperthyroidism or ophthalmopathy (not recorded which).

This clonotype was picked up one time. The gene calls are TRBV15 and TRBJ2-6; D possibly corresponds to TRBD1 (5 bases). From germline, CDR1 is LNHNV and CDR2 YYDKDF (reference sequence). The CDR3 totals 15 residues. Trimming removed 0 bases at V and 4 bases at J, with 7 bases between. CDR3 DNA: TGTGCCACCAGCAGAGAACGGACAGGGGCCAACGTCCTGACTTTC. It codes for CATSRERTGANVLTF.

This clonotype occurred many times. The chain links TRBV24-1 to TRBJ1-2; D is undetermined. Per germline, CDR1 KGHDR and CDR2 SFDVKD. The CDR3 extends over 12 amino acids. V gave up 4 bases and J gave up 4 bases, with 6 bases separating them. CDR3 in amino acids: CATSDPSYGYTF. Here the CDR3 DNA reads TGTGCCACCAGTGACCCATCCTATGGCTACACCTTC.

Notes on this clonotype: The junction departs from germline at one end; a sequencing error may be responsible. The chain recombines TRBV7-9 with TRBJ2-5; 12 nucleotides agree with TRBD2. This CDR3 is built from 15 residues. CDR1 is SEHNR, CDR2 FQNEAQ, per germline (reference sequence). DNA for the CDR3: TGTGCCAGCAGCCTCGGACTAGCGGGGCAAGAGGCCCAGTACTTC. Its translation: CASSLGLAGQEAQYF. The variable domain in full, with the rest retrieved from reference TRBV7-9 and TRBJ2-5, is DTGVSQNPRHKITKRGQNVTFRCDPISEHNRLYWYRQTLGQGPEFLTYFQNEAQLEKSRLLSDRFSAERPKGSFSTLEIQRTEQGDSAMYLCASSLGLAGQEAQYFGPGTRLLVL.

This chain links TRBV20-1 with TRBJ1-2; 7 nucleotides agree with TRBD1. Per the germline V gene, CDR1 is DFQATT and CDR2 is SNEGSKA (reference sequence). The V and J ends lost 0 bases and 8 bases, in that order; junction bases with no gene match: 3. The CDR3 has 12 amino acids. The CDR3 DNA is TGCAGTGCTAGAGATATGGACAGGGGCTACACCTTC. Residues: CSARDMDRGYTF.

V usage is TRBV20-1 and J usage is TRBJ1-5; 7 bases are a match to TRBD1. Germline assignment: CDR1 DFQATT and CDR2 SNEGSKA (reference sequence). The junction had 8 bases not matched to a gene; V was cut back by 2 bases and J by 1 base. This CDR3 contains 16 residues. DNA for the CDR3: TGCAGTGCTAGATCGAGGTCAGGGGGAAGCAATCAGCCCCAGCATTTT. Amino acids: CSARSRSGGSNQPQHF.

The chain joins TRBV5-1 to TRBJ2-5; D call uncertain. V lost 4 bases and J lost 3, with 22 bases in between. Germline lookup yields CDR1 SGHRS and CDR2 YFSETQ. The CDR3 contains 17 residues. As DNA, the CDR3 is TGCGCCAGCAGCCCCTGGCCTGAGGCGATTATTGAAGAGACCCAGTACTTC. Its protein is CASSPWPEAIIEETQYF. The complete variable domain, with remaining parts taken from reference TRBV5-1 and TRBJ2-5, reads KAGVTQTPRYLIKTRGQQVTLSCSPISGHRSVSWYQQTPGQGLQFLFEYFSETQRNKGNFPGRFSGRQFSNSRSEMNVSTLELGDSALYLCASSPWPEAIIEETQYFGPGTRLLVL.

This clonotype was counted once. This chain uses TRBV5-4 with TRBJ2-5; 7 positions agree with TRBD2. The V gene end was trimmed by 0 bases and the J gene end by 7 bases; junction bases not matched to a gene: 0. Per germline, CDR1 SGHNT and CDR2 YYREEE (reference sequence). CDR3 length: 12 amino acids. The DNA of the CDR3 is TGTGCCAGCAGCTTGGGACTAGCGACCCAGTACTTC. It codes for CASSLGLATQYF.

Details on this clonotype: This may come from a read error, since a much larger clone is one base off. This chain's CDR3 is CASGEAVHTEAFF. CDR3 DNA: TGCGCCAGCGGTGAGGCAGTCCACACTGAAGCTTTCTTT. V usage is TRBV10-2 and J usage is TRBJ1-1; D is unresolved. Germline CDR1 reads WSHSY; CDR2 reads SAAADI. The CDR3 length is 13 residues.

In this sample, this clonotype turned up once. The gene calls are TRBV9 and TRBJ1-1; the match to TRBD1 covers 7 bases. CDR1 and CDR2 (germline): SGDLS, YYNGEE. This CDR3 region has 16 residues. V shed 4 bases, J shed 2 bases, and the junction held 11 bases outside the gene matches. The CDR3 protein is CASSPRGTVGNTEAFF. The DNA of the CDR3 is TGTGCCAGCAGCCCCAGGGGGACGGTCGGAAACACTGAAGCTTTCTTT.

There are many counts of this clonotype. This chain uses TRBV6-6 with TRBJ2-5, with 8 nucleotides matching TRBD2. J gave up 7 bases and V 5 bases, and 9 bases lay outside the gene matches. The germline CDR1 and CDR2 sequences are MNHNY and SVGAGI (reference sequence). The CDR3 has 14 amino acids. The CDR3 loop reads CASSNAGGSGTQYF. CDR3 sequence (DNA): TGTGCCAGCAGTAATGCGGGGGGCTCCGGGACCCAGTACTTC.

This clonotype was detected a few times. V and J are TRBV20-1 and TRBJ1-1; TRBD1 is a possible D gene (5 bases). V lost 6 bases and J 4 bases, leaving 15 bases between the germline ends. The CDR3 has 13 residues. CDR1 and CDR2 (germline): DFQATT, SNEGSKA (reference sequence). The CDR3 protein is CSALLGGITEAFF. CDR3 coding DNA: TGCAGTGCCCTCCTCGGGGGGATCACTGAAGCTTTCTTT.

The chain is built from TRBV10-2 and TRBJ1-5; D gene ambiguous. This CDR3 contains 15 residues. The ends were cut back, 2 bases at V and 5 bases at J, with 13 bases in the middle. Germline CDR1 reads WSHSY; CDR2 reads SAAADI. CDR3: CASSEGPGGDQPQHF. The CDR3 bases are TGCGCCAGCAGTGAGGGACCAGGCGGAGATCAGCCCCAGCATTTT.

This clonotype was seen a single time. CDR3 DNA sequence: TGTGCCATCAGTGATCGGGGGGGCTATGGCTCACCCCTCCACTTT. It translates to CAISDRGGYGSPLHF. The V and J genes are TRBV10-3 and TRBJ1-6, with a tentative D call TRBD1 (6 bases). Germline lookup yields CDR1 ENHRY and CDR2 SYGVKD. The CDR3 sequence is 15 residues long. The germline V and J ends were trimmed by 3 bases and 10 bases, with 16 bases remaining between them.

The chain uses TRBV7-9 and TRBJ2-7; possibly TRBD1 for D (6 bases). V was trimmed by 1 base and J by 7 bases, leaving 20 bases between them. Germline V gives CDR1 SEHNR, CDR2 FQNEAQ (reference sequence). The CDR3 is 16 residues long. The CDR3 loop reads CASSLDGDKSRWEQYF. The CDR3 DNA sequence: TGTGCCAGCAGCTTAGATGGGGACAAATCCCGCTGGGAGCAGTACTTC.

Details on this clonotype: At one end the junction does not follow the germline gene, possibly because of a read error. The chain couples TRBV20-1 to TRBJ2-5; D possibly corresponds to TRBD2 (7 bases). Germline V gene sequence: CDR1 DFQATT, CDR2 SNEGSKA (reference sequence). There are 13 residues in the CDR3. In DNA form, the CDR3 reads TGCTCTCGGAAGGGGGGGGCCCGGGAGATCCAGTACTTC. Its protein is CSRKGGAREIQYF.

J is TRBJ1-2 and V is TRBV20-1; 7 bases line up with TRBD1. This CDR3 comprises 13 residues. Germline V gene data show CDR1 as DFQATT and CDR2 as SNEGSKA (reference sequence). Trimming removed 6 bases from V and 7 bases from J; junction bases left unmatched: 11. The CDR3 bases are TGCAGTGCAACCTCGGACAGGCGAGCTGGCTACACCTTC. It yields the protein CSATSDRRAGYTF.